These 10 T cell receptor beta chains came from one sample sequenced in a study of blood T cells in healthy people across ages. A sample-barcoded 5' primer and a J-beta primer mix were used in a second PCR of roughly 6 to 11 cycles. TCRdb re-analysed the 5' RACE reads in MiXCR, keeping a single row per CDR3 protein. The table records about 1 million distinct CDR3 sequences, under 30% of them present only once. Another study also made use of these data, one on T cells of mothers and their children.

The specimen sequenced was blood. These receptors were obtained from a girl aged 2 to 10 in good health.

This clonotype has more than one count but fewer than ten. The chain links TRBV27 to TRBJ1-1; TRBD1 agrees at 8 bases. Germline-derived CDR1 and CDR2 are MNHEY and SMNVEV (reference sequence). There are 15 residues in the CDR3. Unmatched junction bases numbered 8, after V lost 5 bases and J lost 3 bases. This CDR3 is CASSPHSDRDTEAFF. The CDR3 region has the DNA TGTGCCAGCAGTCCCCATTCGGACAGGGACACTGAAGCTTTCTTT.

The table lists this clonotype with a few counts. This chain connects TRBV11-2 to TRBJ2-1; D ambiguous. The J call could be wrong; TRBJ2-5 is a better fit for the DNA end. This CDR3 is built from 14 residues. The germline gives CDR1 SGHAT, CDR2 FQNNGV. This CDR3 reads CASSLVDLGETQYF. The CDR3 bases are TGTGCCAGCAGCTTGGTAGACTTGGGGGAGACCCAGTACTTC.

The chain carries TRBV29-1 and TRBJ1-1; D not resolved. The CDR3 loop spans 13 amino acids. With 4 bases removed from V and 1 base from J, the gap between germline ends came to 10 bases. The V gene's germline CDR1 is SQVTM and CDR2 ANQGSEA. The CDR3: CSVVPLKNTEAFF. In DNA form, the CDR3 reads TGCAGCGTTGTACCGTTGAAGAACACTGAAGCTTTCTTT.

Only a few counts were recorded for this clonotype. One end of the junction varies from germline; a read error may be responsible. The chain couples TRBV12-3 or TRBV12-4 to TRBJ2-1; TRBD1 matches 7 bases. This CDR3 comprises 17 residues. CDR3 sequence: CASTSNRDRPIHNEQFF. The CDR3 coding sequence is TGCGCCAGCACCTCGAATCGGGACAGACCAATACACAATGAGCAGTTCTTC.

The chain employs TRBV11-2 and TRBJ2-1, with TRBD2 matching 7 bases. This CDR3 spans 13 amino acids. Germline CDR1 SGHAT, CDR2 FQNNGV. The V gene end was trimmed by 5 bases and the J gene end by 10 bases; junction bases not matched to a gene: 8. The CDR3: CASSLRGVREQFF. In DNA form, the CDR3 reads TGTGCCAGCAGCCTTCGGGGGGTGCGGGAGCAGTTCTTC. Full variable domain (missing parts from reference TRBV11-2 and TRBJ2-1): EAGVAQSPRYKIIEKRQSVAFWCNPISGHATLYWYQQILGQGPKLLIQFQNNGVVDDSQLPKDRFSAERLKGVDSTLKIQPAKLEDSAVYLCASSLRGVREQFFGPGTRLTVL.

The genes are TRBV5-5 and TRBJ1-1, with D unresolved. The CDR3 is 11 residues long. The V gene's germline CDR1 is SGHKS and CDR2 YYEKEE (reference sequence). The V end lost 4 bases, the J end lost 11 bases, and 12 bases lay between the germline ends. The CDR3 coding sequence is TGTGCCAGCAGCCCTGGAATTGGGGCTTTCTTT. It codes for CASSPGIGAFF.

The rearrangement links TRBV4-3 to TRBJ1-1; D unclear. CDR1 LGHNA and CDR2 YSLEER come from the germline V gene. The CDR3 length is 13 residues. Trimming pared 0 bases from V and 5 bases from J, leaving 7 bases between. The CDR3 reads CASSQEGMTEAFF. For the CDR3, the DNA is TGCGCCAGCAGCCAAGAGGGCATGACTGAAGCTTTCTTT.

This clonotype has just a few counts. V usage is TRBV20-1 and J usage is TRBJ2-3; D may be TRBD2 (5 bases). The CDR3 has 12 amino acids. Looked up from germline, CDR1 is DFQATT and CDR2 is SNEGSKA (reference sequence). The V and J ends lost 5 bases and 1 base respectively, with 7 bases between them. CDR3: CSAGGGTDTQYF. The CDR3 coding sequence is TGCAGTGCTGGAGGCGGCACAGATACGCAGTATTTT.

The sample holds a few counts of this clonotype. The chain has TRBV7-3 and TRBJ2-1, with D uncertain. The CDR3 totals 15 residues. The V gene lost 0 bases and the J gene lost 1 base, with 7 bases spanning the gap. Germline CDR1 is SGHTA and CDR2 is FQGTGA. CDR3 nucleotide sequence: TGTGCCAGCAGCTTAACGTCAAGTTCCTACAATGAGCAGTTCTTC. Its protein product is CASSLTSSSYNEQFF.

This clonotype was found a few times. This chain uses TRBV4-1 with TRBJ2-7; a possible D gene is TRBD2 (5 bases). The V and J ends lost 4 bases and 4 bases respectively, with 11 bases between them. This CDR3 has 13 amino acids. Germline V gives CDR1 MGHRA, CDR2 YSYEKL. CDR3 nucleotides: TGCGCCAGCAGCCCCCTGAGGGAGTACGAGCAGTACTTC. Translation: CASSPLREYEQYF.